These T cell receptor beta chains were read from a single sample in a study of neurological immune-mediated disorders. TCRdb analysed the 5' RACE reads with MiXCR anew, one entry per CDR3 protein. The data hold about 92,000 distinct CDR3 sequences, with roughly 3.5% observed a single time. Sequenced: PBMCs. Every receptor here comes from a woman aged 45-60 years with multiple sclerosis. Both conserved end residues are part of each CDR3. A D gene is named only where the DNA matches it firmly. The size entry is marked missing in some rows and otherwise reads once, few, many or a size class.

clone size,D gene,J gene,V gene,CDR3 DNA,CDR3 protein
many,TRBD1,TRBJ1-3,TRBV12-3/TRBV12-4,TGTGCCAGCGAATCCGGGACAGGGGGTAACACCATATATTTT,CASESGTGGNTIYF
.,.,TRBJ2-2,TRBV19,TGTGCCAGTAGTATGGTCCTTCAGGAGCTGTTTTTT,CASSMVLQELFF
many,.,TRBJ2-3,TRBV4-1,TGCGCCAGCAGCCCGTGGGGGGGCCGCCTGGGAAGTAACACAGATACGCAGTATTTT,CASSPWGGRLGSNTDTQYF
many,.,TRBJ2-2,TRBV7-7,TGTGCTAGCAGCCCTAGGTTGCCATCGAACACCGGGGAGCTGTTTTTT,CASSPRLPSNTGELFF
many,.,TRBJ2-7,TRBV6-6,TGTGCCAGTTCCTCGCCGCAGCGTGCCTACGAGCAGTACTTC,CASSSPQRAYEQYF
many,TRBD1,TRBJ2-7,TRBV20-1,TGCAGTGGAGCCGGGACAGCCGGTTACGAGCAGTACTTC,CSGAGTAGYEQYF
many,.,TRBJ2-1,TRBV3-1,TGTGCCAGCAGCCAAGTCGCGAGCCCCGGCAATGAGCAGTTCTTC,CASSQVASPGNEQFF
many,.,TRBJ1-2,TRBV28,TGTGCCAGCACCTTGACTGAGTACAAAAGTAACTATGGCTACACCTTC,CASTLTEYKSNYGYTF
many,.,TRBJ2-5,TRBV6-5,TGTGCCAGCAGAGGACAGAACCAAGAGACCCAGTACTTC,CASRGQNQETQYF
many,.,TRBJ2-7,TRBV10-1,TGCGCCAGCAGTGATGGCTTTAACTCCTACGAGCAGTACTTC,CASSDGFNSYEQYF
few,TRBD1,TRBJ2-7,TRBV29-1,TGCAGCGTTGCTCCGGGACAGGGTGTTATAGTGCAGTACTTC,CSVAPGQGVIVQYF
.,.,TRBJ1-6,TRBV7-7,TGTGCTAGCAGCTTAGGACCGGGCCGTAATTCACCCCTCCACTTT,CASSLGPGRNSPLHF
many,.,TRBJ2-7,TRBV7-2,TGTGCCAGCAGGCGAGGGGGGGTGGGTTACGAGCAGTACTTC,CASRRGGVGYEQYF
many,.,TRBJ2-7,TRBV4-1,TGCGCCAGCAGCCAAGACAGTTCAGGGAAACAGTACGAGCAGTACTTC,CASSQDSSGKQYEQYF
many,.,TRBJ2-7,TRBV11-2,TGTGCCAGCAGCCCCTTGCGGACACCCAGGCACTACGAGCAGTACTTC,CASSPLRTPRHYEQYF
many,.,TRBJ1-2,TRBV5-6,TGTGCCAGCAGCTTGGAATCCTACAGAGTAATCTATGGCTACACCTTC,CASSLESYRVIYGYTF
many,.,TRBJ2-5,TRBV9,TGTGCCAGCAGCGGAGGAGGGGGTGAGACCCAGTACTTC,CASSGGGGETQYF
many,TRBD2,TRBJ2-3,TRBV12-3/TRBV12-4,TGTGCCAGCAGTCTGCTAGCGGGGGGGCCCGGAGATACGCAGTATTTT,CASSLLAGGPGDTQYF
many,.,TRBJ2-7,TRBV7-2,TGTGCCAGCAGCTCCCCGACCCGGCCGCAGTACTTC,CASSSPTRPQYF
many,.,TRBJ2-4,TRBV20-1,TGCAGCGTAAGAAGGGGGGGAAACATTCAGTACTTC,CSVRRGGNIQYF
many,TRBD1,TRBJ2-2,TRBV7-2,TGTGCCAGCAGCTTAAGCACAGGGGGCATACCCGGGGAGCTGTTTTTT,CASSLSTGGIPGELFF
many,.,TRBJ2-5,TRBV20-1,TGCAGTGCTAGAGGAAGAGGGGTCCAAGAGACCCAGTACTTC,CSARGRGVQETQYF
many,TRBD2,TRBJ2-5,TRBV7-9,TGTGCCAGCAGCAATAGAGCGGGACTAGCGGGGGTTTTACAAGAGACCCAGTACTTC,CASSNRAGLAGVLQETQYF
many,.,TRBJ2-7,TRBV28,TGTGCCAGCATGGGTCAAGCCTACGAGCAGTACTTC,CASMGQAYEQYF
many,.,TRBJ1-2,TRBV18,TGTGCCAGCTCAGACGACAGGTCCTATGGCTACACCTTC,CASSDDRSYGYTF
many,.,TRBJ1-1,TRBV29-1,TGCAGCGTTGGTGAGCAGAACACTGAAGCTTTCTTT,CSVGEQNTEAFF
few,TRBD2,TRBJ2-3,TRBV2,TGTGCCAGCAAGACTAGCGGCACAGATACGCAGTATTTT,CASKTSGTDTQYF
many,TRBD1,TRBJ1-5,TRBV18,TGTGCCAGCTCCCCACAGGGGGCGAGCAATCAGCCCCAGCATTTT,CASSPQGASNQPQHF
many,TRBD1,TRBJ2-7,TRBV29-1,TGCAGCGTTGAAGGGACAGGTACCTACGAGCAGTACTTC,CSVEGTGTYEQYF
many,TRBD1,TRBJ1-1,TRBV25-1,TGTGCCAGCAGTGAAGGAGACAGGGGAAGTACTGAAGCTTTCTTT,CASSEGDRGSTEAFF
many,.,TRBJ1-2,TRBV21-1,TGTGCCAGCAGCAACCACAGGGGCCCGATCTATGGCTACACCTTC,CASSNHRGPIYGYTF
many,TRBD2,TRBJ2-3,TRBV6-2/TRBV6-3,TGTGCCAGCAGTTACGGACTAGGAAGGACAGATACGCAGTATTTT,CASSYGLGRTDTQYF
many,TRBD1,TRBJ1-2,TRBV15,TGTGCCACCAGCAGAGAGACAGGGCGATGGGGCTACACCTTC,CATSRETGRWGYTF
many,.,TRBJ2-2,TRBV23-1,TGCGCCAGAAGACAGTGGGCGAACACCGGGGAGCTGTTTTTT,CARRQWANTGELFF
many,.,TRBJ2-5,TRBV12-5,TGTGCTAGTGGTTTGGGCCTCGGAGGACAAGAGACCCAGTACTTC,CASGLGLGGQETQYF
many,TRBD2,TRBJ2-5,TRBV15,TGTGCCACCAGCAGGGGGTTGACTAGCCCCCGGGAGACCCAGTACTTC,CATSRGLTSPRETQYF
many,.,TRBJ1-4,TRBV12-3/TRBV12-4,TGTGCCAGCAGTTCCGGGGAAAAACTGTTTTTT,CASSSGEKLFF
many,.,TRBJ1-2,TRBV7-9,TGTGCCAGCACCCAAGACCGGGGGCCTTATGGCTACACCTTC,CASTQDRGPYGYTF
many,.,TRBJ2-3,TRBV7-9,TGTGCCAGCAGCCGTCCGACCAAACCCGACACAGATACGCAGTATTTT,CASSRPTKPDTDTQYF
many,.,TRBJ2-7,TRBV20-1,TGCAGTGCTAGGGACGGGACCTACGAGCAGTACTTC,CSARDGTYEQYF
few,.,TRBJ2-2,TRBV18,TGTGCCAGCTCACCACCCAACGGGGAGCTGTTTTTT,CASSPPNGELFF
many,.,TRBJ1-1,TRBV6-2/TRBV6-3,TGTGCCAGCAGAACGGACGGGAACACTGAAGCTTTCTTT,CASRTDGNTEAFF
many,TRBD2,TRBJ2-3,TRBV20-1,TGCAGTGCTCAGAGCGGGGCCCACTCCACAGATACGCAGTATTTT,CSAQSGAHSTDTQYF
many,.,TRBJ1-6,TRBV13,TGTGCCAGCAGCTCACAAATGAGTGATTCACCCCTCCACTTT,CASSSQMSDSPLHF
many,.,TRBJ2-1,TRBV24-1,TGTGCCACCAGTGATGGGGGCCTAGGGGGGCTCTACAATGAGCAGTTCTTC,CATSDGGLGGLYNEQFF
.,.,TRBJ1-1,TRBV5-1,TGCGCCAGCAGCTTGGTGGGTATCAACACTGAAGCTTTCTTT,CASSLVGINTEAFF
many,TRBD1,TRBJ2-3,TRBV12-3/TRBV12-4,TGTGCCAGCAGTCTCAGGGGGTATGGGACAGATACGCAGTATTTT,CASSLRGYGTDTQYF
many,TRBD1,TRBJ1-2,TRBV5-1,TGCGCCAGCAGACCGGACAGGGGAGGCCGTGGCTACACCTTC,CASRPDRGGRGYTF
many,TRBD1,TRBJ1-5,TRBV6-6,TGTGCCAGCCGCCGGGACAGGATGAATCAGCCCCAGCATTTT,CASRRDRMNQPQHF
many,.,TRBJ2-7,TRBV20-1,TGCAGTGCTAGTCTCGAGGGCAGCCTAGGGGTAGAGCAGTACTTC,CSASLEGSLGVEQYF
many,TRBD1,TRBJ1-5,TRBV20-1,TGCAGTGCTAGAGTAACAGGGGCCTACAATCAGCCCCAGCATTTT,CSARVTGAYNQPQHF
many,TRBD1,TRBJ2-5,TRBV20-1,TGCAGTGCTACTGGCCGGGACAGGACCCAAGAGACCCAGTACTTC,CSATGRDRTQETQYF
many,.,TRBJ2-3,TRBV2,TGTGCCAGCAGATCCCGGACTAACACAGATACGCAGTATTTT,CASRSRTNTDTQYF
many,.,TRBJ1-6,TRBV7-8,TGTGCCTCCCGAAGAAGGGGAGCGTCCTATAATTCACCCCTCCACTTT,CASRRRGASYNSPLHF
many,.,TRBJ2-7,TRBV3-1,TGTGCCAGCAGCCAGAAGTACGAGCAGTACTTC,CASSQKYEQYF
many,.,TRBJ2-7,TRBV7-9,TGTGCCAGCAGCTCGTACCCTTTCGACTACGAGCAGTACTTC,CASSSYPFDYEQYF